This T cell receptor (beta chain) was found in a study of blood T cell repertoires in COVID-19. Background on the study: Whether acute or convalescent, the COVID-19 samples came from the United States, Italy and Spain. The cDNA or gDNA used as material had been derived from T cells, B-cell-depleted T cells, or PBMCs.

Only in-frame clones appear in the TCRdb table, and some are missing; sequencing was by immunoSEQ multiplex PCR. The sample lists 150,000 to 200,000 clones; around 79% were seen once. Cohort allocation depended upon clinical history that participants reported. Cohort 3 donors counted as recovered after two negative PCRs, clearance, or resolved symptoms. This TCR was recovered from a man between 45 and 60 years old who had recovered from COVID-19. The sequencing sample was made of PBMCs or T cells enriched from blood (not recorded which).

CDR3 in DNA: TGTGCCAGCAGCTTAGAAAGCAGGGGGGCAGATACGCAGTATTTT. The encoded protein is CASSLESRGADTQYF. The V and J genes are TRBV11-1 and TRBJ2-3; the D gene is possibly TRBD1 (7 bases). Germline V gives CDR1 SGHAT, CDR2 FQDESV (reference sequence). The CDR3 contains 15 residues. V lost 1 base and J lost 4, with 12 bases in between.